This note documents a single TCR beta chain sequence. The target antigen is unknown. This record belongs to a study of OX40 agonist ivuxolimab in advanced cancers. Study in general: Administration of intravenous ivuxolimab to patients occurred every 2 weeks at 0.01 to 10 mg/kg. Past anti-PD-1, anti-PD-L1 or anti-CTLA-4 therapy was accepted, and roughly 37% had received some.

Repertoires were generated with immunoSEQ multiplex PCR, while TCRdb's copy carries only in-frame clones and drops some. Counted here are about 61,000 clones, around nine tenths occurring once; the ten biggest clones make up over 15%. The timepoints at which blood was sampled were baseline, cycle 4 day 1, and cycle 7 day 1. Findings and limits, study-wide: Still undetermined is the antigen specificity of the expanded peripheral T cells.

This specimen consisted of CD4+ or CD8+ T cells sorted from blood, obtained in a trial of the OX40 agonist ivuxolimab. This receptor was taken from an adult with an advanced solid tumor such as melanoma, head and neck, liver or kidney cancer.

The CDR3 loop reads CASSLDFGLAANNEQFF. The CDR3 DNA follows: TGTGCCAGCAGCTTAGACTTTGGACTAGCGGCAAACAATGAGCAGTTCTTC. The gene calls are TRBV7-2 and TRBJ2-1; TRBD2 agrees at 10 bases. J was trimmed by 5 bases and V by 1 base; bases with no gene match: 8. The CDR3 contains 17 residues. Germline assignment: CDR1 SGHTA and CDR2 FQGNSA.